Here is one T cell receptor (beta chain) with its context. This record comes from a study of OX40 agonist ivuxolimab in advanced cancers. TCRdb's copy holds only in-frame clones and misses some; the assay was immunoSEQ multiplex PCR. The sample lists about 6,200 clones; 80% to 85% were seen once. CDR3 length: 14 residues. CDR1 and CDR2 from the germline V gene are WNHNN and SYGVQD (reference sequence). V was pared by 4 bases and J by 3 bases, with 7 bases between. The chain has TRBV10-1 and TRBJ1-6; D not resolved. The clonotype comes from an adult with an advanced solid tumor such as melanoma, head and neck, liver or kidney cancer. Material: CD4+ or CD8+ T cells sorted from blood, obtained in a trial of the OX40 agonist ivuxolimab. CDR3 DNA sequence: TGCGCCAGCAGTGCGAACCTCTATAATTCACCCCTCCACTTT. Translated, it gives CASSANLYNSPLHF.